These T cell receptor beta chains were read from a single sample in a study of CD8 T cells in ankylosing spondylitis. Each CDR3 protein is one row after TCRdb ran MiXCR on the 5' RACE reads. The sample has some 140,000 distinct CDR3 sequences; 8% to 9% are singletons. Sequenced sample: synovial fluid, either unsorted or a sorted T cell fraction (not recorded which). The receptors stem from a male donor with ankylosing spondylitis. Each CDR3 is given with its conserved first and last residue. For some rows the clone size is stated as once, few or many, or as a class when expanded; others skip it.

j_gene | abundance | v_gene | CDR3aa
TRBJ1-1 | many | TRBV5-1 | CASSLNGGRTEAFF
TRBJ1-2 | few | TRBV9 | CASSSNPGPYYGYTF
TRBJ1-2 | many | TRBV20-1 | CSARVPGSDYGYTF
TRBJ2-5 | many | TRBV24-1 | CATQSSGGAGETQYF
TRBJ1-4 | . | TRBV5-4 | CAISPNRDRGALFF
TRBJ2-7 | many | TRBV29-1 | CSVGGWMDQSPTYEQYF
TRBJ2-7 | many | TRBV28 | CASSLSGDPLEQYF
TRBJ2-5 | many | TRBV3-1 | CASSQGRGGLWETQYF
TRBJ1-2 | many | TRBV5-1 | CASSLIPGGYGYTF
TRBJ1-4 | many | TRBV28 | CASTAGGLKLFF
TRBJ1-1 | many | TRBV6-5 | CASRATGWTEAFF
TRBJ2-1 | few | TRBV5-6 | CASSGTGNVYNEQFF
TRBJ1-6 | few | TRBV28 | CASRLPGDSPLHF
TRBJ1-3 | . | TRBV4-2 | CASSPHRWNRDSGNTIYF
TRBJ1-5 | many | TRBV28 | CASKEAGRPQHF
TRBJ2-7 | many | TRBV29-1 | CSARTGWYEQYF
TRBJ2-1 | many | TRBV12-3/TRBV12-4 | CASSGTSGRDEQFF
TRBJ2-7 | many | TRBV20-1 | CSARENFYEQYF
TRBJ2-4 | many | TRBV10-3 | CAISGVLAKNIQYF
TRBJ2-5 | . | TRBV20-1 | CSATGTSAGKGETQYF
TRBJ2-5 | many | TRBV18 | CASSPATEVETQYF
TRBJ2-3 | few | TRBV2 | CASSQDRGTDTQYF
TRBJ2-2 | many | TRBV20-1 | CSARMGAGELFF
TRBJ1-1 | many | TRBV3-1 | CASSDLFSENTEAFF
TRBJ2-2 | many | TRBV11-2 | CASSLDTGYTGELFF
TRBJ2-5 | many | TRBV20-1 | CSAIPLAGRVQETQYF
TRBJ2-5 | . | TRBV15 | CATSRRQGETQYF
TRBJ2-3 | many | TRBV7-9 | CASSLGTADTQYF
TRBJ1-1 | . | TRBV5-1 | CASSDARSGETEAFF
TRBJ2-2 | many | TRBV12-3/TRBV12-4 | CASSLGTQRSTGELFF
TRBJ2-1 | few | TRBV7-9 | CASSTYTGQGGDGEQFF
TRBJ1-1 | . | TRBV11-2 | CASSRDREAFF
TRBJ1-2 | many | TRBV7-2 | CASSLGPKGDGYTF
TRBJ1-6 | . | TRBV27 | CASSFPGFSSYNSPLHF
TRBJ1-6 | few | TRBV20-1 | CSARDTNNSPLHF
TRBJ2-3 | medium-sized | TRBV7-8 | CASSLTESTDTQYF
TRBJ1-5 | few | TRBV6-1 | CASSMAGGFNQPQHF
TRBJ2-1 | few | TRBV3-1 | CASSQGLAGASYNEQFF
TRBJ2-2 | many | TRBV11-2 | CASSLLAGGNTGELFF
TRBJ2-2 | . | TRBV9 | CASSAQTSSGELFF